The 10 T cell receptor beta chains in this list originate from one sample, sequenced in a study of OX40 agonist ivuxolimab in advanced cancers. The assay was immunoSEQ multiplex PCR, and TCRdb's table has in-frame clones only and misses some. There are 7,200 or so clones in the sample; over 60% occur only once, and 25% lies in the top ten. The source was CD4+ or CD8+ T cells sorted from blood, collected in a trial of the OX40 agonist ivuxolimab. The receptors derive from an adult with an advanced solid tumor such as melanoma, head and neck, liver or kidney cancer.

This clone has only one observation. The V and J genes are TRBV15 and TRBJ2-7; D not certain. V was pared by 0 bases and J by 2 bases, with 11 bases between. This CDR3 comprises 15 residues. Germline V gives CDR1 LNHNV, CDR2 YYDKDF (reference sequence). Here the CDR3 DNA reads TGTGCCACCAGCAGAGATCCCGGCAACACCTACGAGCAGTACTTC. This codes for CATSRDPGNTYEQYF.

The CDR3 bases are TGTGCCAGTAGCCGACCTCGGGACAGGGGTGGGAATGAGCAGTTCTTC. It translates to CASSRPRDRGGNEQFF. The chain links TRBV19 to TRBJ2-1; the match to TRBD1 covers 10 bases. Germline trimming cut 6 bases from V and 7 bases from J; bases unmatched to any gene: 12. The CDR3 consists of 16 residues. Germline loops: CDR1 LNHDA, CDR2 SQIVND (reference sequence).

The CDR3 sequence is CASSLAGGPTNEQYF. The DNA for the CDR3 is TGTGCCAGCAGCTTAGCGGGAGGGCCCACAAACGAGCAGTACTTC. The chain recombines TRBV7-2 with TRBJ2-7; 7 bases fit TRBD2. The germline CDR1 and CDR2 sequences are SGHTA and FQGNSA. The CDR3 contains 15 residues. V trimming: 0 bases; J trimming: 5 bases; junction bases outside the gene matches: 7.

The CDR3 spells CASSLRDRAHEQYF. The CDR3, as DNA: TGCGCCAGCAGCTTGCGGGACAGGGCACACGAGCAGTACTTC. The chain is built from TRBV5-1 and TRBJ2-7; TRBD1 agrees at 9 bases. J was trimmed by 5 bases and V by 1 base; bases with no gene match: 4. Germline V gene lookup returns CDR1 SGHRS and CDR2 YFSETQ. The CDR3 extends over 14 amino acids.

In regard to this clone: The junction does not match germline at one end; this may be a read error. The chain recombines TRBV15 with TRBJ1-2, with D uncertain. The CDR3 spans 12 residues. From germline, CDR1 is LNHNV and CDR2 YYDKDF (reference sequence). Written as DNA, the CDR3 is TGTGCCACCAGCAGAGATGAAGAAGCCAGCGAATTC. Its translation: CATSRDEEASEF.

The chain uses TRBV30 and TRBJ2-7, with D perhaps given as TRBD1 or TRBD2 (5 bases each). Germline values: CDR1 GTSNPN, CDR2 SVGIG (reference sequence). V lost 0 bases and J 6 bases, leaving 12 bases between the germline ends. The CDR3 totals 13 residues. CDR3 protein: CAWSVKGRAEQYF. The CDR3 DNA is TGTGCCTGGAGTGTAAAGGGACGGGCCGAGCAGTACTTC.

The chain recombines TRBV4-1 with TRBJ1-5, with D hard to call. The CDR3 is 16 amino acids. Germline CDR1 MGHRA, CDR2 YSYEKL. V was cut by 0 bases and J by 3 bases, with 12 bases left in between. In nucleotides, the CDR3 is TGCGCCAGCAGCCAAGACCCCCTACGGGTCAATCAGCCCCAGCATTTT. Translation gives CASSQDPLRVNQPQHF.

The V call is TRBV21-1, the J call TRBJ1-1. TRBV21-1 is given as a pseudogene. The CDR3 is 16 amino acids. CDR3 residues: CASSKEEKIGNTEAFF. DNA for the CDR3: TGTGCCAGCAGCAAAGAGGAAAAGATTGGGAACACTGAAGCTTTCTTT.

The chain uses TRBV4-2 and TRBJ2-7, with a weak D call TRBD1 (5 bases). Germline V lookup: CDR1 LGHNA, CDR2 YNFKEQ. Trimming removed 4 bases from V and 5 bases from J, with 15 bases in between. CDR3 length equals 14 residues. CDR3 in amino acids: CASSPSPGWHEQYF. The CDR3 DNA reads as TGTGCCAGCAGCCCCTCCCCAGGGTGGCACGAGCAGTACTTC.

The chain carries TRBV4-3 and TRBJ1-2; possible D gene TRBD1, 5 bases. Germline CDR1 LGHNA, CDR2 YSLEER. The CDR3 has 15 residues. Trimming removed 4 bases at V and 4 bases at J, with 16 bases between. CDR3 in DNA: TGCGCCAGCAGCCGCACAACCGGGACGGGCTATGGCTACACCTTC. Its translation is CASSRTTGTGYGYTF.